One TCR beta chain is described in this entry. This could be a read error, since a much larger clone is one nucleotide away. The V end was cut by 4 bases, the J end by 4 bases, with 10 bases between. Germline CDR1 and CDR2: SGHVS and FNYEAQ. CDR3 length: 13 residues. These data belong to a study of blood T cells in healthy people across ages. For the second PCR, which ran for 7 to 11 cycles, a sample-barcoded 5' primer and a J-beta primer mix were used. A single record per CDR3 protein comes from TCRdb applying MiXCR to the 5' RACE reads. The data hold hundreds of thousands of distinct CDR3 sequences, with under 35% observed a single time. Peripheral blood from each donor was collected in a volume of 8.5 to 10 milliliters.

The sequencing sample was made of blood. This TCR was recovered from a woman aged 80 or older in good health. This rearrangement joins TRBV7-6 to TRBJ1-2, with D possibly matching TRBD1 (5 bases). The CDR3 DNA sequence: TGTGCCAGCAGCTCGGGGGTGGGCTATGGCTACACCTTC. Its protein product is CASSSGVGYGYTF.